A single sample gave rise to the 23 T cell receptor beta chains below, sequenced in a study of OX40 agonist ivuxolimab in advanced cancers. Assay: immunoSEQ multiplex PCR; the TCRdb copy retains only in-frame clones and omits some. Here the sample spans tens of thousands of clones, 80% to 90% being singletons. The sample here was CD4+ or CD8+ T cells sorted from blood, taken in a trial of the OX40 agonist ivuxolimab. The source is an adult with an advanced solid tumor such as melanoma, head and neck, liver or kidney cancer.

This clone was counted between two and nine times. The rearrangement uses TRBV9 and TRBJ1-1; D might be TRBD1 (6 bases). The CDR3 runs 14 residues. CDR1 is SGDLS and CDR2 is YYNGEE in the germline V gene. V lost 4 bases, J lost 4 bases, and 14 bases lay in between. For the CDR3, the DNA is TGTGCCAGCAGCCCACAGGGTTGGGGCACTGAAGCTTTCTTT. Translated: CASSPQGWGTEAFF.

The chain employs TRBV2 and TRBJ2-7; 7 positions match TRBD1. The CDR3 is 16 amino acids. After removal of 7 bases from V and 0 bases from J, the junction contained 12 bases not matched to a gene. Germline CDR1 is SNHLY and CDR2 is FYNNEI. The CDR3 nucleotides are TGTGCCAGCATTGAGGGGGCGGCAGTATCCTCCTACGAGCAGTACTTC. This gives the protein CASIEGAAVSSYEQYF.

The rearrangement links TRBV7-6 to TRBJ1-1; D is uncertain. This CDR3 region has 15 residues. V was clipped by 1 base and J by 4 bases, with 13 bases between them. The germline V gene has CDR1 SGHVS and CDR2 FNYEAQ. The CDR3 nucleotides read TGTGCCAGCAGCTTAGGGACTTGGGAGGGCACTGAAGCTTTCTTT. Its protein is CASSLGTWEGTEAFF. The full variable domain, with the rest looked up from reference TRBV7-6 and TRBJ1-1, is GAGVSQSPRYKVTKRGQDVALRCDPISGHVSLYWYRQALGQGPEFLTYFNYEAQQDKSGLPNDRFSAERPEGSISTLTIQRTEQRDSAMYRCASSLGTWEGTEAFFGQGTRLTVV.

J is TRBJ1-1 and V is TRBV11-1; D possibly corresponds to TRBD1 (5 bases). Trimming stripped 0 bases from V and 7 bases from J, with 12 bases between. Germline V gene sequence: CDR1 SGHAT, CDR2 FQDESV (reference sequence). The CDR3 has 14 residues. CDR3 in DNA: TGTGCCAGCAGCTTAGCCGGGGGGATAAGTGAAGCTTTCTTT. Its translation: CASSLAGGISEAFF.

This chain links TRBV27 with TRBJ2-7, with 7 bases that match TRBD2. The germline gives CDR1 MNHEY, CDR2 SMNVEV (reference sequence). This CDR3 spans 15 amino acids. After removal of 5 bases from V and 6 bases from J, the junction contained 13 bases not matched to a gene. DNA for the CDR3: TGTGCCAGCAGTCCCGTCGGACTAGGATTTAGCGAGCAGTACTTC. It codes for CASSPVGLGFSEQYF.

CDR3 protein: CATSRDVGTGNYEQYF. CDR3 bases: TGTGCCACCAGCAGAGATGTGGGGACGGGTAACTACGAGCAGTACTTC. The rearrangement joins TRBV15 to TRBJ2-7; D is perhaps TRBD1 or TRBD2 (5 bases each). CDR1 is LNHNV and CDR2 is YYDKDF in the germline V gene (reference sequence). V shed 0 bases and J shed 3 bases, with 15 bases lying between them. This CDR3 has 16 residues.

This clone is a singleton in its sample. Germline is not matched at one junction end, which may reflect a read error. This chain uses TRBV5-8 with TRBJ2-7; 8 positions agree with TRBD1. This CDR3 contains 12 residues. Per the germline V gene, CDR1 is SGHTS and CDR2 is YDEGEE. The CDR3 is CASSLAGQGTDF. In DNA form, the CDR3 reads TGTGCCAGCAGCTTGGCAGGACAGGGCACCGACTTC. The full variable domain, with the rest looked up from reference TRBV5-8 and TRBJ2-7, is EAGVTQSPTHLIKTRGQQATLRCSPISGHTSVYWYQQALGLGLQFLLWYDEGEERNRGNFPPRFSGRQFPNYSSELNVNALELEDSALYLCASSLAGQGTDFGPGTRLTVT.

The gene calls are TRBV4-3 and TRBJ1-2, with TRBD1 matching over 7 bases. The CDR3 runs to 15 residues. With V trimmed by 0 bases and J by 4 bases, 5 bases remained unmatched. CDR1 is LGHNA, CDR2 YSLEER, per germline. CDR3 sequence reads: CASSQEAGGGYGYTF. The DNA for the CDR3 is TGCGCCAGCAGCCAAGAGGCAGGGGGAGGCTATGGCTACACCTTC.

The chain couples TRBV19 to TRBJ2-5; 10 nucleotides agree with TRBD2. The CDR3 spans 15 residues. In germline, CDR1 is LNHDA, CDR2 SQIVND (reference sequence). Germline trimming cut 1 base from V and 6 bases from J; bases unmatched to any gene: 5. The DNA of the CDR3 is TGTGCCAGTAGTATAGGGCTAGCGGGAGTCCAGACCCAGTACTTC. It is translated as CASSIGLAGVQTQYF.

The chain joins TRBV14 to TRBJ2-5; D is uncertain. This CDR3 spans 12 amino acids. Germline assignment: CDR1 SGHDN and CDR2 FVKESK. Between the trimmed V and J ends, which lost 4 bases and 4 bases, there was a span of 7 bases. For the CDR3, the DNA is TGTGCCAGCAGCCCCGGATCAGAGACCCAGTACTTC. As protein: CASSPGSETQYF.

The chain employs TRBV6-1 and TRBJ1-2, with unresolved D. V was cut by 3 bases and J by 4 bases, with 9 bases left in between. The V gene's germline CDR1 is MNHNS and CDR2 SASEGT. This CDR3 has 13 amino acids. CDR3 sequence (DNA): TGTGCCAGCAGTGAGGTTCGTTTCTATGGCTACACCTTC. Its translation: CASSEVRFYGYTF.

This clone appeared a single time. The rearrangement uses TRBV10-2 and TRBJ2-3, with TRBD2 matching 8 bases. The J segment lost 6 bases and the V segment lost 8 bases, leaving 13 bases of the junction unmatched. The CDR3 loop spans 15 amino acids. Per germline, CDR1 WSHSY and CDR2 SAAADI. In DNA form, the CDR3 reads TGCGCCAGCCTCGGGGGGACGGGAGGGACGGATACGCAGTATTTT. Amino acid sequence: CASLGGTGGTDTQYF.

V and J are TRBV27 and TRBJ2-5, with D possibly being TRBD1 or TRBD2 (6 bases each). The end of the DNA is better explained by TRBJ2-7, so the J call may be wrong. The length of the CDR3 is 16 residues. Germline V gene sequence: CDR1 MNHEY, CDR2 SMNVEV (reference sequence). The CDR3 spells CASSLRLGGWNYEQYF. The CDR3, as DNA: TGTGCCAGCAGTTTACGGCTGGGGGGCTGGAACTACGAGCAGTACTTC.

This chain connects TRBV30 to TRBJ2-1; D call uncertain. Germline CDR1 is GTSNPN and CDR2 is SVGIG (reference sequence). V was trimmed by 1 base and J by 4 bases, leaving 11 bases between them. The CDR3 runs to 14 residues. The CDR3 region has the DNA TGTGCCTGGAGTGGCACCCTCGGGTACAATGAGCAGTTCTTC. Amino acid sequence: CAWSGTLGYNEQFF.

This chain uses TRBV5-1 with TRBJ2-7; 12 bases fit TRBD2. In germline, CDR1 is SGHRS, CDR2 YFSETQ. CDR3 length: 16 amino acids. The V gene end was trimmed by 4 bases and the J gene end by 5 bases; junction bases not matched to a gene: 10. The CDR3 is CASSLGVASGRDEQYF. The CDR3 DNA sequence: TGCGCCAGCAGCCTTGGGGTAGCTAGCGGGAGGGACGAGCAGTACTTC.

The chain joins TRBV29-1 to TRBJ2-1; D unresolved. V was shortened by 4 bases and J by 7 bases, with 17 bases between the two germline ends. This CDR3 spans 14 amino acids. The germline gives CDR1 SQVTM, CDR2 ANQGSEA. The CDR3 reads CSVGMRGSLNEQFF. In nucleotides, the CDR3 is TGCAGCGTTGGGATGCGTGGATCCTTAAATGAGCAGTTCTTC.

The rearrangement uses TRBV30 and TRBJ2-4, with 8 bases aligning to TRBD1. The germline CDR1 and CDR2 sequences are GTSNPN and SVGIG (reference sequence). The trim removed 1 base at V and 0 bases at J, leaving 5 bases unmatched. The CDR3 sequence is 16 residues long. CDR3 nucleotide sequence: TGTGCCTGGAGTGGAGCAGGGGGCCTAGCCAAAAACATTCAGTACTTC. Translation gives CAWSGAGGLAKNIQYF.

This clone showed up just once. V usage is TRBV28 and J usage is TRBJ1-4; D unclear. In germline, CDR1 is MDHEN, CDR2 SYDVKM. This CDR3 is built from 15 residues. Trimming took 10 bases from V and 0 from J, leaving 15 bases between them. The CDR3 protein is CATTQSTATNEKLFF. In DNA form, the CDR3 reads TGTGCCACCACCCAATCGACCGCAACTAATGAAAAACTGTTTTTT.

The chain is built from TRBV6-5 and TRBJ2-5; D is perhaps TRBD1 (5 bases). Trimming stripped 7 bases from V and 3 bases from J, with 15 bases between. Germline V CDR1 and CDR2: MNHEY, SVGAGI. This CDR3 is built from 14 residues. The CDR3 protein is CASIQLGREETQYF. For the CDR3, the DNA is TGTGCCAGCATCCAGTTGGGGCGAGAAGAGACCCAGTACTTC.

The chain is built from TRBV5-1 and TRBJ2-7; D not resolved. Germline V gene sequence: CDR1 SGHRS, CDR2 YFSETQ. CDR3 length: 16 residues. V lost 0 bases to trimming and J lost 0 bases, with 13 bases between them. CDR3 loop: CASSLGRAASSYEQYF. The CDR3 DNA sequence: TGCGCCAGCAGCTTGGGTCGAGCTGCGAGCTCCTACGAGCAGTACTTC. The full variable domain, rest sourced from reference TRBV5-1 and TRBJ2-7, is KAGVTQTPRYLIKTRGQQVTLSCSPISGHRSVSWYQQTPGQGLQFLFEYFSETQRNKGNFPGRFSGRQFSNSRSEMNVSTLELGDSALYLCASSLGRAASSYEQYFGPGTRLTVT.

This clone was detected only once. The chain recombines TRBV19 with TRBJ2-2, with D unresolved. The CDR3 spans 14 residues. Germline V gene sequence: CDR1 LNHDA, CDR2 SQIVND (reference sequence). V lost 7 bases and J lost 0, with 9 bases in between. The CDR3 DNA follows: TGTGCCAGTAAGGAGCTGACGAACACCGGGGAGCTGTTTTTT. Translated: CASKELTNTGELFF.

The V gene is TRBV7-3, the J gene TRBJ1-1; 9 bases map to TRBD1. This CDR3 has 14 amino acids. V lost 5 bases and J lost 4; bases outside the gene matches: 5. Germline V gives CDR1 SGHTA, CDR2 FQGTGA. Here the CDR3 reads CASSPQGAFTEAFF. DNA for the CDR3: TGTGCCAGCAGCCCACAGGGGGCGTTCACTGAAGCTTTCTTT.

The rearrangement uses TRBV9 and TRBJ1-3; D gene ambiguous. CDR1 is SGDLS, CDR2 YYNGEE, per germline. With 0 bases removed from V and 0 bases from J, the gap between germline ends came to 10 bases. The CDR3 runs 16 residues. The CDR3 reads CASSVGPPSSGNTIYF. The CDR3 bases are TGTGCCAGCAGCGTAGGGCCACCGAGCTCTGGAAACACCATATATTTT.